These 29 T cell receptor beta chains were all obtained from the same sample, sequenced in a study of blood T cell repertoires in COVID-19. Measured with immunoSEQ multiplex PCR; TCRdb has only the in-frame clones, and not every one. The sample lists about 210,000 clones, 70% to 90% occurring once. The specimen was peripheral blood. The receptors come from a human donor in a cohort sampled during active COVID-19.

This clone was detected only once. V and J are TRBV27 and TRBJ2-7; TRBD2 might be the D (6 bases). The V end lost 6 bases, the J end lost 4 bases, and 16 bases lay between the germline ends. This CDR3 region has 14 residues. Germline loops: CDR1 MNHEY, CDR2 SMNVEV (reference sequence). CDR3 sequence (DNA): TGTGCCAGCAGCGCGGGACGACGGGGATACGAGCAGTACTTC. Translating gives CASSAGRRGYEQYF.

The V call is TRBV25-1, the J call TRBJ1-2; 8 nucleotides agree with TRBD1. The V and J ends lost 4 bases and 4 bases, in that order; junction bases with no gene match: 5. The germline gives CDR1 MGHDK, CDR2 SYGVNS. This CDR3 comprises 14 residues. CDR3 protein: CASSGSGQAYGYTF. The CDR3 DNA reads as TGTGCCAGCAGTGGTTCGGGACAGGCCTATGGCTACACCTTC.

The rearrangement links TRBV28 to TRBJ1-2; no definite D call. V was shortened by 5 bases and J by 4 bases, with 5 bases between the two germline ends. This CDR3 contains 11 residues. Germline values: CDR1 MDHEN, CDR2 SYDVKM. CDR3 sequence (DNA): TGTGCCAGCAGTGAGCGCTATGGCTACACCTTC. Translated: CASSERYGYTF.

The rearrangement links TRBV30 to TRBJ2-7; tentatively, D is TRBD2 (7 bases). Trimming left V 2 bases short and J 2 bases short, with 10 bases between. The CDR3 runs 13 residues. Looked up from germline, CDR1 is GTSNPN and CDR2 is SVGIG (reference sequence). CDR3 protein: CAWSTGGAYEQYF. CDR3 nucleotide sequence: TGTGCCTGGAGTACGGGGGGCGCCTACGAGCAGTACTTC.

V is TRBV29-1 and J is TRBJ1-2; 10 bases align to TRBD1. With 4 bases clipped from V and 6 bases from J, the junction kept 5 bases outside the gene matches. Germline V gene data show CDR1 as SQVTM and CDR2 as ANQGSEA. The CDR3 has 13 amino acids. The CDR3 region has the DNA TGCAGCGTTGTTGGGACAGGGGTACATGGCTACACCTTC. Amino acid sequence: CSVVGTGVHGYTF.

This clone was counted a few times. The chain recombines TRBV7-8 with TRBJ2-5, with D maybe TRBD1 (5 bases). The CDR3 consists of 15 residues. Germline values: CDR1 SGHVS, CDR2 FQNEAQ. V lost 1 base and J lost 5, with 14 bases in between. CDR3 protein: CASSLEEGVGETQYF. CDR3 in DNA: TGTGCCAGCAGCTTAGAAGAAGGGGTCGGGGAGACCCAGTACTTC.

The chain has TRBV30 and TRBJ1-5, with 7 bases aligning to TRBD1. Germline V lookup: CDR1 GTSNPN, CDR2 SVGIG (reference sequence). V was clipped by 0 bases and J by 6 bases; unmatched bases: 2. This CDR3 spans 13 amino acids. CDR3 sequence (DNA): TGTGCCTGGAGTGTTCAGGGGGGTCAGCCCCAGCATTTT. Amino acid sequence: CAWSVQGGQPQHF.

This sequence joins TRBV5-4 and TRBJ2-1; 10 nucleotides line up with TRBD2. This CDR3 is 16 amino acids long. The germline V gene has CDR1 SGHNT and CDR2 YYREEE (reference sequence). V lost 3 bases, J lost 8 bases, and 11 bases stayed unmatched. CDR3 sequence: CASSSRLVSGRDEQFF. In DNA, the CDR3 is TGTGCCAGCAGCTCCAGACTAGTAAGCGGGAGGGATGAGCAGTTCTTC. Drawing the rest from reference TRBV5-4 and TRBJ2-1, the complete variable domain is ETGVTQSPTHLIKTRGQQVTLRCSSQSGHNTVSWYQQALGQGPQFIFQYYREEENGRGNFPPRFSGLQFPNYSSELNVNALELDDSALYLCASSSRLVSGRDEQFFGPGTRLTVL.

This chain joins TRBV3-1 (or the pseudogene TRBV3-2) and TRBJ1-5; 8 bases map to TRBD1. The CDR3 spans 15 residues. The germline CDR1 and CDR2 sequences are LGHDT and YNNKEL (reference sequence). Germline trimming cut 6 bases from V and 5 bases from J; bases unmatched to any gene: 9. The CDR3 spells CASSLGQGNYQPQHF. The CDR3 bases are TGTGCCAGCAGTCTCGGACAGGGAAATTATCAGCCCCAGCATTTT.

This sequence joins TRBV7-8 and TRBJ1-4; a weak D match, TRBD1 (6 bases). CDR1 and CDR2 (germline): SGHVS, FQNEAQ. The ends were cut back, 0 bases at V and 0 bases at J, with 17 bases in the middle. This CDR3 has 19 residues. CDR3 bases: TGTGCCAGCAGCTTAGCGGGGATAACAGGGCCTGCAACTAATGAAAAACTGTTTTTT. It codes for CASSLAGITGPATNEKLFF.

This rearrangement joins TRBV5-5 to TRBJ2-3; 11 bases fit TRBD2. The germline gives CDR1 SGHKS, CDR2 YYEKEE (reference sequence). The ends lost 4 bases at V and 5 bases at J; junction bases unmatched: 12. This CDR3 is built from 17 residues. This CDR3 is CASSPTLTSGSIDTQYF. The CDR3 coding sequence is TGTGCCAGCAGCCCAACCTTAACTAGCGGGAGTATAGATACGCAGTATTTT.

The gene calls are TRBV9 and TRBJ2-5, with D maybe TRBD2 (5 bases). The germline gives CDR1 SGDLS, CDR2 YYNGEE. Trimming pared 1 base from V and 2 bases from J, leaving 18 bases between. The CDR3 runs 17 residues. CDR3: CASSVHPIGGPQETQYF. DNA of the CDR3: TGTGCCAGCAGCGTACACCCTATCGGAGGACCACAAGAGACCCAGTACTTC.

Worth noting for this clone: This may be a read error: a much more frequent sequence differs by one nucleotide. This chain joins TRBV12-3 or TRBV12-4 and TRBJ2-7, with D uncertain. V lost 2 bases to trimming and J lost 5 bases, with 4 bases between them. The CDR3 covers 11 residues. In DNA, the CDR3 is TGTGCCAGCAGTTTACTCGACGAGCAGTACTTC. Its translation: CASSLLDEQYF.

The J gene is TRBJ2-1, the V gene TRBV20-1; perhaps TRBD2 as D (6 bases). Germline loops: CDR1 DFQATT, CDR2 SNEGSKA (reference sequence). Trimming removed 3 bases at V and 14 bases at J, with 14 bases between. The CDR3 loop spans 11 amino acids. The CDR3 nucleotides read TGCAGTGCTAGCTCCGGGACTCGAGAGTTCTTC. Translation gives CSASSGTREFF.

The CDR3 DNA reads TGTGCCAGCAGCTTGGTCGGGGACAGGGGGTCCTACGAGCAGTACTTC. This encodes CASSLVGDRGSYEQYF. This chain uses TRBV5-4 with TRBJ2-7; 11 positions match TRBD1. Germline-derived CDR1 and CDR2 are SGHNT and YYREEE (reference sequence). The V gene end was trimmed by 0 bases and the J gene end by 1 base; junction bases not matched to a gene: 3. CDR3 size: 16 residues.

The chain employs TRBV2 and TRBJ1-5; 8 nucleotides line up with TRBD1. With V trimmed by 7 bases and J by 1 base, 3 bases remained unmatched. CDR3 length: 14 amino acids. Germline V gene data show CDR1 as SNHLY and CDR2 as FYNNEI. The CDR3 sequence is CASTGQGSNQPQHF. DNA for the CDR3: TGTGCCAGCACAGGACAGGGCAGCAATCAGCCCCAGCATTTT.

The chain links TRBV30 to TRBJ1-5, with TRBD1 as a possible D gene (5 bases). Germline CDR1 and CDR2: GTSNPN and SVGIG (reference sequence). The CDR3 is 13 amino acids. V lost 2 bases to trimming and J lost 4 bases, with 9 bases between them. The CDR3 sequence is CAWSWGGNQPQHF. The CDR3 DNA follows: TGTGCCTGGAGTTGGGGGGGGAATCAGCCCCAGCATTTT.

The rearrangement uses TRBV4-1 and TRBJ2-7, with TRBD1 identical over 9 bases. The V gene's germline CDR1 is MGHRA and CDR2 YSYEKL. The CDR3 length is 19 residues. J gave up 0 bases and V 2 bases, and 14 bases lay outside the gene matches. In DNA form, the CDR3 reads TGCGCCAGCAGCCAATCGATGGACAGGGGACTCCCATTCTCCTACGAGCAGTACTTC. It codes for CASSQSMDRGLPFSYEQYF.

This clone was counted between two and nine times. The chain links TRBV19 to TRBJ2-1; 9 bases match TRBD2. Trimming took 10 bases from V and 8 from J; bases not matched to a gene: 21. The V gene's germline CDR1 is LNHDA and CDR2 SQIVND (reference sequence). The CDR3 runs to 17 residues. CDR3 amino acids: CATNTRRTSVLQDEQFF. For the CDR3, the DNA is TGTGCCACCAACACCCGGCGGACTAGCGTTCTACAGGATGAGCAGTTCTTC.

V and J are TRBV7-3 and TRBJ2-5; 7 bases are a match to TRBD2. The CDR3 has 13 residues. CDR1 SGHTA and CDR2 FQGTGA come from the germline V gene. The V and J ends lost 6 bases and 2 bases, in that order; junction bases with no gene match: 3. The CDR3 sequence is CASSPGGQETQYF. CDR3 nucleotides: TGTGCCAGCAGTCCCGGGGGGCAAGAGACCCAGTACTTC.

The chain couples TRBV3-1 (or the pseudogene TRBV3-2) to TRBJ1-1; D unresolved. V shed 4 bases and J shed 4 bases, with 13 bases lying between them. The CDR3 is 14 amino acids. Germline CDR1 LGHDT, CDR2 YNNKEL (reference sequence). The CDR3 DNA reads as TGTGCCAGCAGCCTAGGGCTTGGGAGCACTGAAGCTTTCTTT. Encoded protein: CASSLGLGSTEAFF.

The V gene is TRBV4-1, the J gene TRBJ1-3; TRBD1 might be the D (6 bases). There are 18 residues in the CDR3. Germline V gene sequence: CDR1 MGHRA, CDR2 YSYEKL. The ends were cut back, 1 base at V and 2 bases at J, with 18 bases in the middle. The CDR3 sequence is CASSQGWSARGTGNTIYF. The CDR3, as DNA: TGCGCCAGCAGCCAAGGGTGGTCTGCCAGGGGCACTGGAAACACCATATATTTT.

This rearrangement joins TRBV29-1 to TRBJ2-2, with 13 nucleotides matching TRBD2. Germline V gives CDR1 SQVTM, CDR2 ANQGSEA. The CDR3 runs to 13 residues. The ends lost 8 bases at V and 6 bases at J; junction bases unmatched: 3. The CDR3 DNA is TGCAGCACGGGGACTAGCGGGGCCGGGGAGCTGTTTTTT. Translation gives CSTGTSGAGELFF.

The chain joins TRBV5-4 to TRBJ1-2, with D possibly TRBD1 on 6 matching bases. Trimming left V 4 bases short and J 5 bases short, with 15 bases between. Germline loops: CDR1 SGHNT, CDR2 YYREEE (reference sequence). The CDR3 contains 14 residues. The CDR3 nucleotides are TGTGCCAGCAGCCGGTACAGGGCCATTTATGGCTACACCTTC. Translating gives CASSRYRAIYGYTF.

This rearrangement joins TRBV5-1 to TRBJ2-5; 10 bases are shared with TRBD1. The germline CDR1 and CDR2 sequences are SGHRS and YFSETQ. The CDR3 has 15 residues. J gave up 0 bases and V 6 bases, and 5 bases lay outside the gene matches. CDR3 sequence (DNA): TGCGCCAGCAACCCCGACAGGGGGCACCAAGAGACCCAGTACTTC. This encodes CASNPDRGHQETQYF.

This clone appeared a few times. The chain has TRBV6-2 or TRBV6-3 and TRBJ1-1; D is unresolved. Trimming left V 5 bases short and J 2 bases short, with 6 bases between. The CDR3 has 12 amino acids. Germline-derived CDR1 and CDR2 are MNHEY and SVGEGT. The DNA of the CDR3 is TGTGCCAGCAGTCTGACAAACACTGAAGCTTTCTTT. Amino acids: CASSLTNTEAFF.

The chain recombines TRBV28 with TRBJ2-7, with 11 nucleotides matching TRBD2. The trim removed 8 bases at V and 4 bases at J, leaving 4 bases unmatched. The germline V gene has CDR1 MDHEN and CDR2 SYDVKM. The CDR3 is 13 amino acids. The CDR3 reads CASEGTSGYEQYF. The CDR3 bases are TGTGCCAGCGAGGGGACTAGCGGATACGAGCAGTACTTC.

V gene TRBV11-3 combines with J gene TRBJ2-1, with 13 nucleotides matching TRBD2. V lost 5 bases, J lost 6 bases, and 4 bases stayed unmatched. CDR1 SGHNT and CDR2 YENEEA come from the germline V gene. There are 15 residues in the CDR3. CDR3 sequence (DNA): TGTGCCAGCAGCCCCGGACTAGCGGGAGTCAATGAGCAGTTCTTC. Encoded protein: CASSPGLAGVNEQFF. Combining the CDR3 with reference TRBV11-3 and TRBJ2-1 gives the whole variable domain EAGVVQSPRYKIIEKKQPVAFWCNPISGHNTLYWYLQNLGQGPELLIRYENEEAVDDSQLPKDRFSAERLKGVDSTLKIQPAELGDSAVYLCASSPGLAGVNEQFFGPGTRLTVL.

The chain carries TRBV6-5 and TRBJ2-3; 10 nucleotides match TRBD1. The CDR3 sequence is 14 residues long. Germline CDR1 reads MNHEY; CDR2 reads SVGAGI. The ends lost 7 bases at V and 10 bases at J; junction bases unmatched: 11. CDR3 protein: CASTFRQGASSQYF. DNA for the CDR3: TGTGCCAGCACGTTCAGACAGGGGGCCTCCTCGCAGTATTTT.